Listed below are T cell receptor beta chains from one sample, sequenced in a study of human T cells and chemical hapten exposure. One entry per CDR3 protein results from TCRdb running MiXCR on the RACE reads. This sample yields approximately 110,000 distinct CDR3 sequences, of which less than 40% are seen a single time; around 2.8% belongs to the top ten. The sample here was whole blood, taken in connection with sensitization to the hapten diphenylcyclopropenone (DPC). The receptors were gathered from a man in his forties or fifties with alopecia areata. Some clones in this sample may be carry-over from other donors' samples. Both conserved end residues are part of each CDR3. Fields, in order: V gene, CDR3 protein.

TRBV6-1 CAGGGRRPNYGYTF
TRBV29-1 CSVAIDREIYEQYF
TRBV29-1 CSVGTGNEQYF
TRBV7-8 CASREVGTGELFF
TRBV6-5 CASSLGGTQYF
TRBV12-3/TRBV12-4 CASSSNTGQAPVLTF
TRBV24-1 CATSDTAEWYF
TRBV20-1 CSAIDSGRPLYNEQFF
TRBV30 CAWSVVGRGEISATQYF
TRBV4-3 CASSQDPPGGPLYNEQFF
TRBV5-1 CASSLLRQGGQETQYF
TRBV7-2 CASTLDRGNEQFF
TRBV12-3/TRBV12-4 CASSPPGQRTGELFF
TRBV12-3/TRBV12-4 CASGRQFTDTQYF
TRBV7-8 CASSLAGKGYEQYF
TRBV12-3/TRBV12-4 CASSFSAGGETQYF
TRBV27 CASIYKAGTGVLDWDNSPLHF
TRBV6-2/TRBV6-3 CASSYRVKFTEAFF
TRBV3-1 CASTQPRTGELFF
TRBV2 CASSEAVIYGYTF
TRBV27 CASSSFGQGRGQETQYF
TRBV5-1 CASSAGRYNSPLHF
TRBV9 CASSVAGNTEAFF
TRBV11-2 CASSPPAFGSSTDTQYF
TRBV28 CASSPSGTGVANF
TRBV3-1 CASSRTSEAFF
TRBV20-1 CSYTSSGSYEQYF
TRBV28 CASSFGTGSQETQYF
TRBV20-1 CSARDKGRTDTQYF
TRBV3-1 CASSQMLTSGGWENTDTQYF
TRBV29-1 CSVEDPRFTKGGYTF
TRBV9 CASSGPQGGGEKLFF
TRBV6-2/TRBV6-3 CASSYAERPQHF
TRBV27 CASSVEGQYYEQYF
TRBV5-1 CASKDRPNTEAFF
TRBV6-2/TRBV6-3 CASSYSGESFQGEQFF
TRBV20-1 CSASPSGKRETQYF
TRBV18 CASSPMTGSAKNIQYF
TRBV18 CASSYGRARDTQYF
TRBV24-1 CATSAPLAGGTQNTGELFF
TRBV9 CASSAGTFTYEQYF